The rows below give T cell receptor beta chains drawn from one sample of a study of lymphopenia after photon versus proton radiotherapy. Measured with immunoSEQ multiplex PCR; TCRdb has only the in-frame clones, and not every one. The sample shows about 83,000 clones, more than 70% of them seen only once. Material: peripheral blood, obtained from a patient treated with proton-based radiotherapy. These receptors originate from a man aged 60 to 69 with pancreatic cancer. Each CDR3 is given with its conserved first and last residue. Fields, in order: V gene, J gene, clone size, D gene, CDR3 protein, CDR3 DNA. A D gene is named only where the DNA matches it firmly. Size values are once, few and many counts, or a class for expanded clones, and some rows have none.

V: TRBV5-1
J: TRBJ1-1
size: NA
D: TRBD1
CDR3: CASSSLDRVGSEAFF
DNA: TGCGCCAGCAGCTCTCTGGACAGGGTCGGCTCTGAAGCTTTCTTT

V: TRBV5-5
J: TRBJ2-2
size: NA
D: TRBD2
CDR3: CASSLGLAVNTGELFF
DNA: TGTGCCAGCAGCTTGGGACTAGCGGTCAACACCGGGGAGCTGTTTTTT

V: TRBV7-9
J: TRBJ2-3
size: once
D: TRBD2
CDR3: CASGLAGLGNTDTQYF
DNA: TGTGCCAGCGGCCTGGCCGGACTAGGGAACACAGATACGCAGTATTTT

V: TRBV18
J: TRBJ2-3
size: NA
D: NA
CDR3: CASSFSLSTDTQYF
DNA: TGTGCCAGCTCGTTCAGCCTTAGCACAGATACGCAGTATTTT

V: TRBV4-2
J: TRBJ2-1
size: NA
D: TRBD2
CDR3: CASSQEGLANYNEQFF
DNA: TGTGCCAGCAGCCAAGAGGGACTAGCCAATTACAATGAGCAGTTCTTC

V: TRBV11-2
J: TRBJ1-3
size: NA
D: TRBD1
CDR3: CASSLAPGGFSGNTIYF
DNA: TGTGCCAGCAGCTTAGCCCCAGGGGGCTTCTCTGGAAACACCATATATTTT

V: TRBV2
J: TRBJ2-7
size: NA
D: NA
CDR3: CASSDEGGLRSEQYF
DNA: TGTGCCAGCAGTGATGAGGGGGGGCTAAGATCCGAGCAGTACTTC

V: TRBV9
J: TRBJ2-1
size: NA
D: NA
CDR3: CASSGGKGYEQFF
DNA: TGTGCCAGCAGCGGGGGCAAGGGTTATGAGCAGTTCTTC

V: TRBV7-2
J: TRBJ2-3
size: NA
D: NA
CDR3: CASSSRGLSTDTQYF
DNA: TGTGCCAGCAGCTCCCGCGGGCTTAGCACAGATACGCAGTATTTT

V: TRBV2
J: TRBJ2-3
size: NA
D: NA
CDR3: CASSSQGIPTDTQYF
DNA: TGTGCCAGCAGTAGCCAGGGTATTCCCACAGATACGCAGTATTTT

V: TRBV6-1
J: TRBJ2-2
size: few
D: TRBD2
CDR3: CASSVPSGRSTGELFF
DNA: TGTGCCAGCAGTGTCCCAAGCGGGAGATCAACCGGGGAGCTGTTTTTT

V: TRBV10-3
J: TRBJ2-7
size: NA
D: NA
CDR3: CAIMGDGNYEQYF
DNA: TGTGCCATCATGGGGGACGGTAACTACGAGCAGTACTTC

V: TRBV5-1
J: TRBJ1-1
size: few
D: NA
CDR3: CASRLDGNTEAFF
DNA: TGCGCCAGCAGATTGGACGGGAACACTGAAGCTTTCTTT

V: TRBV5-8
J: TRBJ1-5
size: NA
D: TRBD1
CDR3: CASSESTGAPQHF
DNA: TGTGCCAGCAGCGAATCGACAGGGGCGCCCCAGCATTTT

V: TRBV21-1
J: TRBJ1-2
size: NA
D: NA
CDR3: CASSKQGYGYTF
DNA: TGTGCCAGCAGCAAGCAGGGCTATGGCTACACCTTC

V: TRBV7-2
J: TRBJ2-7
size: NA
D: NA
CDR3: CASSPVSYGEQYF
DNA: TGTGCCAGCAGCCCGGTCTCCTATGGTGAGCAGTACTTC

V: TRBV6-6
J: TRBJ2-7
size: NA
D: NA
CDR3: CASNLGVGEQYF
DNA: TGTGCCAGCAACCTAGGGGTGGGGGAGCAGTACTTC

V: TRBV21-1
J: TRBJ2-7
size: NA
D: NA
CDR3: CASSTRQDSYEQYF
DNA: TGTGCCAGCAGCACTAGACAGGACTCCTACGAGCAGTACTTC

V: TRBV7-6
J: TRBJ1-2
size: NA
D: NA
CDR3: CASSLLLGDANGYTF
DNA: TGTGCCAGCAGCTTACTACTCGGAGACGCGAATGGCTACACCTTC

V: TRBV10-2
J: TRBJ2-2
size: NA
D: NA
CDR3: CASSEWTANTGELFF
DNA: TGCGCCAGCAGTGAGTGGACAGCGAACACCGGGGAGCTGTTTTTT

V: TRBV6-5
J: TRBJ1-2
size: NA
D: NA
CDR3: CASSLTGNYGYTF
DNA: TGTGCCAGCAGCTTAACAGGAAACTATGGCTACACCTTC

V: TRBV28
J: TRBJ2-7
size: NA
D: TRBD2
CDR3: CASSQFGLADTDYEQYF
DNA: TGTGCCAGCAGTCAATTCGGACTAGCGGATACAGACTACGAGCAGTACTTC

V: TRBV28
J: TRBJ2-7
size: NA
D: NA
CDR3: CASSLWGRGGEQYF
DNA: TGTGCCAGCAGTTTATGGGGCAGGGGTGGAGAGCAGTACTTC

V: TRBV19
J: TRBJ1-4
size: NA
D: NA
CDR3: CASSIDNSPREKLFF
DNA: TGTGCCAGTAGTATCGACAACTCCCCGCGGGAAAAACTGTTTTTT

V: TRBV10-3
J: TRBJ2-5
size: once
D: NA
CDR3: CAISRDYQETQYF
DNA: TGTGCCATCAGTAGAGATTATCAAGAGACCCAGTACTTC

V: TRBV7-2
J: TRBJ2-5
size: NA
D: TRBD2
CDR3: CASSLVGGETQYF
DNA: TGTGCCAGCAGCTTAGTGGGGGGGGAGACCCAGTACTTC

V: TRBV11-2
J: TRBJ2-7
size: NA
D: TRBD1
CDR3: CASSVDRGPDEQYF
DNA: TGTGCCAGCAGCGTAGACAGGGGGCCCGACGAGCAGTACTTC

V: TRBV2
J: TRBJ1-2
size: few
D: TRBD1
CDR3: CASSDSRQGGYGYTF
DNA: TGTGCCAGCAGTGATTCCCGACAGGGAGGCTATGGCTACACCTTC

V: TRBV11-2
J: TRBJ2-4
size: NA
D: NA
CDR3: CASSPGAGRTSNIQYF
DNA: TGTGCCAGCAGCCCAGGAGCAGGAAGGACAAGTAACATTCAGTACTTC

V: TRBV6-6
J: TRBJ1-2
size: NA
D: TRBD1
CDR3: CASSWGDRNYGYTF
DNA: TGTGCCAGCAGTTGGGGGGACAGGAACTATGGCTACACCTTC

V: TRBV27
J: TRBJ1-4
size: NA
D: TRBD1
CDR3: CASSSQGLPNEKLFF
DNA: TGTGCCAGCAGCTCACAGGGGCTCCCTAATGAAAAACTGTTTTTT

V: TRBV7-8
J: TRBJ1-5
size: NA
D: NA
CDR3: CASSLAGQNQPQHF
DNA: TGTGCCAGCAGCTTAGCGGGGCAGAATCAGCCCCAGCATTTT

V: TRBV23-1
J: TRBJ2-1
size: NA
D: TRBD2
CDR3: CASSQAVAGVANEQFF
DNA: TGCGCCAGCAGTCAAGCCGTAGCGGGAGTGGCAAATGAGCAGTTCTTC

V: TRBV6-4
J: TRBJ2-1
size: NA
D: TRBD2
CDR3: CASRPLAGSSSDNEQFF
DNA: TGTGCCAGCAGACCACTAGCGGGGAGCAGCAGTGACAATGAGCAGTTCTTC

V: TRBV28
J: TRBJ2-2
size: NA
D: NA
CDR3: CASSSHFGELFF
DNA: TGTGCCAGCAGTTCGCATTTCGGGGAGCTGTTTTTT

V: TRBV11-2
J: TRBJ2-5
size: NA
D: NA
CDR3: CASSGGWDGGGETQYF
DNA: TGTGCCAGCAGCGGAGGATGGGACGGAGGGGGGGAGACCCAGTACTTC

V: TRBV19
J: TRBJ1-1
size: NA
D: NA
CDR3: CASSITVNTEAFF
DNA: TGTGCCAGTAGTATAACGGTTAACACTGAAGCTTTCTTT

V: TRBV19
J: TRBJ1-2
size: few
D: NA
CDR3: CASSTSYDRRLSYGYTF
DNA: TGTGCCAGTAGTACTTCATACGACCGACGTCTAAGCTATGGCTACACCTTC

V: TRBV20-1
J: TRBJ2-5
size: NA
D: NA
CDR3: CSARGGDTQYF
DNA: TGCAGTGCTAGAGGGGGGGATACCCAGTACTTC

V: TRBV19
J: TRBJ1-5
size: NA
D: TRBD1
CDR3: CASRRDSYNQPQHF
DNA: TGTGCCAGTAGGAGGGACAGCTACAATCAGCCCCAGCATTTT

V: TRBV30
J: TRBJ1-6
size: once
D: NA
CDR3: CAWSPWAGDSPLHF
DNA: TGTGCCTGGAGTCCTTGGGCAGGAGATTCACCCCTCCACTTT